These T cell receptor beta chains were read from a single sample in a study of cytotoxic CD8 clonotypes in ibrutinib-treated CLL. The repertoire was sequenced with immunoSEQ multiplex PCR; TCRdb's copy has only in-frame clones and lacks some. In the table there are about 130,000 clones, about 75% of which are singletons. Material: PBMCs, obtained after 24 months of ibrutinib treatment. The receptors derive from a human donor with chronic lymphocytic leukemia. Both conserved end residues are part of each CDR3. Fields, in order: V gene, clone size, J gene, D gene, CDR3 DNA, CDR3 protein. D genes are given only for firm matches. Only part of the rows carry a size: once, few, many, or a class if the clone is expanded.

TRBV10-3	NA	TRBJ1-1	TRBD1	TGTGCCATCAGGGACAGGGTTGCTGAAGCTTTCTTT	CAIRDRVAEAFF
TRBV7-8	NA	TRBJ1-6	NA	TGTGCCAGCAGCCACAGGAGCTCCTATAATTCACCCCTCCACTTT	CASSHRSSYNSPLHF
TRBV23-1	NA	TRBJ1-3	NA	TGCGCCAGCAGTCAATCGGGCAGAATATTCGGAAACACCATATATTTT	CASSQSGRIFGNTIYF
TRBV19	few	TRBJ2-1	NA	TGTGCCAGTAGTATAGGGGAGAGCCGCGCTATCAATGAGCAGTTCTTC	CASSIGESRAINEQFF
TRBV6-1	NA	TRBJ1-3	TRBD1	TGTGCCAGCAGTGAGTCGACAGGGCACTCTGGAAACACCATATATTTT	CASSESTGHSGNTIYF
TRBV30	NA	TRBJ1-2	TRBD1	TGTGCCTGGGGGACAGGGGCATATGGCTACACCTTC	CAWGTGAYGYTF
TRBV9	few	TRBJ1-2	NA	TGTGCCAGCAGCACTCAGGGGAATGGCTACACCTTC	CASSTQGNGYTF
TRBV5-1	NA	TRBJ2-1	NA	TGCGCCAGCAGCTTGGGGGGCACAAACTCCTACAATGAGCAGTTCTTC	CASSLGGTNSYNEQFF
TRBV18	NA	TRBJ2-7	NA	TGTGCCAGCTCACCAGGGTCCGGGCAGTACTTC	CASSPGSGQYF
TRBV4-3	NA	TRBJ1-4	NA	TGCGCCAGCAGCCAAGAGTTACAGCCTAATGAAAAACTGTTTTTT	CASSQELQPNEKLFF
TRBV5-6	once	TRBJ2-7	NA	TGTGCCAGCAGCTTGTATCGGCGCGAGCAGTACTTC	CASSLYRREQYF
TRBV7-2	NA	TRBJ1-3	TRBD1	TGTGCCAGCAGCCCCCTCGGGACAGCTGGAAACACCATATATTTT	CASSPLGTAGNTIYF
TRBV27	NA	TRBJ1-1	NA	TGTGCCAGCAGGCAGACAGGACTTAACACTGAAGCTTTCTTT	CASRQTGLNTEAFF
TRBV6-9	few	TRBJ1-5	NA	TGTGCCAGCGGGCGGGGGGCTCAGCCCCAGCATTTT	CASGRGAQPQHF
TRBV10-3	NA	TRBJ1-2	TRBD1	TGTGCCATCAGCCCATTACAGGGGGGCTACACCTTC	CAISPLQGGYTF
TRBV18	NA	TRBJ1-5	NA	TGTGCCAGCTCACCACAAGGTCAGCCCCAGCATTTT	CASSPQGQPQHF
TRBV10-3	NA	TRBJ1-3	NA	TGTGCCACCACCGGGGGGACCTTCTCTGGAAACACCATATATTTT	CATTGGTFSGNTIYF
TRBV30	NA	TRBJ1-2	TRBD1	TGTGCCTGGAGTGAACAGGGGTTCTATGGCTACACCTTC	CAWSEQGFYGYTF
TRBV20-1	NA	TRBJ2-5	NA	TGCAGTCCGTGGGGAGTGGAGACCCAGTACTTC	CSPWGVETQYF
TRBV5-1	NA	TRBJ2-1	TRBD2	TGCGCCAGCAGCTTGTTGGGACTAGCGGGAGTTTTCTTC	CASSLLGLAGVFF
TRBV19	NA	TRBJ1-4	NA	TGTGCCAGTTTGGCCTTAGGGCAAGGTCGCGAAAAACTGTTTTTT	CASLALGQGREKLFF
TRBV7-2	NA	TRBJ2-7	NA	TGTGCCAGCAGCCCGGGGGTCACCTTTGGCGAGCAGTACTTC	CASSPGVTFGEQYF
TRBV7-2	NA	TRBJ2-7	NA	TGTGCCAGCAGCTTTTCGTACGAGCAGTACTTC	CASSFSYEQYF
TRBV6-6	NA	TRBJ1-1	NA	TGTGCCAGCAGTACTCCCCGGACGGGGGCGAACACTGAAGCTTTCTTT	CASSTPRTGANTEAFF
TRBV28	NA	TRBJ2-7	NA	TGTGCCAGCAGTTTACCCCCCGGGGTTCGGGAGCAGTACTTC	CASSLPPGVREQYF
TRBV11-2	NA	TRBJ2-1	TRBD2	TGTGCCAGCAGCCCAGAGGCGGGAGCGCGGGAGTTCTTC	CASSPEAGAREFF
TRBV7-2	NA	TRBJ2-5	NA	TGTGCCAGCAGCGGTGGGGCCCTCTCCCTAGAGACCCAGTACTTC	CASSGGALSLETQYF
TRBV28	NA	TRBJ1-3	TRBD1	TGTGCCAGCAGCGGTGACAGGGGGACTGGAAACACCATATATTTT	CASSGDRGTGNTIYF
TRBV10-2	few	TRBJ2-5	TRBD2	TGCGCCAGCGGGGGGGTGACTGGTGTGGAGACCCAGTACTTC	CASGGVTGVETQYF
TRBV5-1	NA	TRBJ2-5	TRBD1	TGCGCCAGCAGCTCACCGACAGGGGGCCAAGAGACCCAGTACTTC	CASSSPTGGQETQYF
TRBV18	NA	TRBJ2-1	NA	TGTGCCAGCTCACCTTCGGCTCTGGGGCAGTTCTTC	CASSPSALGQFF
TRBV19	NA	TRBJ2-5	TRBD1	TGTGCCAGTAGTCCCACCGACAGGGTTGGTCAAGAGACCCAGTACTTC	CASSPTDRVGQETQYF
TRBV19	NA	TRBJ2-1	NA	TGTGCCAGTAGTATAAATGATGGACGGGATGAGCAGTTCTTC	CASSINDGRDEQFF
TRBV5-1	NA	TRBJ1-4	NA	TGCGCCAGCAGCCCCGGACAGAACAATGAAAAACTGTTTTTT	CASSPGQNNEKLFF
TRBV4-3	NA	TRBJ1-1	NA	TGCGCCAGCAGCCAAGCCGGGCTCGCGCACACTGAAGCTTTCTTT	CASSQAGLAHTEAFF
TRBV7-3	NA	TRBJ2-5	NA	TGTGCCAGCAGCTTAAGTCAGCAAGAGACCCAGTACTTC	CASSLSQQETQYF
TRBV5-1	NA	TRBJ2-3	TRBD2	TGCGCCAGCAGCTCGGGTAGCGGGGGCCATGACGGGGATACGCAGTATTTT	CASSSGSGGHDGDTQYF
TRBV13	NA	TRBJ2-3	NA	TGTGCCAGCAGCGCTACCACAGATACGCAGTATTTT	CASSATTDTQYF
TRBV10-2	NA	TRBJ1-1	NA	TGCGCCAGCCGGGGAGGTCTGAACACTGAAGCTTTCTTT	CASRGGLNTEAFF
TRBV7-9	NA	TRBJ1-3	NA	TGTGCCAGCAGCACCAACCGGGGGGTATATTTT	CASSTNRGVYF
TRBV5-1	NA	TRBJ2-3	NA	TGCGCCAGCAGCTTAACCGGGCAGTTCTCAGATACGCAGTATTTT	CASSLTGQFSDTQYF
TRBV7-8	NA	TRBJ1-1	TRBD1	TGTGCCAGCAGCTTCCAGGGGGACACTGAAGCTTTCTTT	CASSFQGDTEAFF
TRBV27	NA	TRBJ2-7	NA	TGTGCCAGCAGTTTGACCGGGGCTCAGCAGTACTTC	CASSLTGAQQYF
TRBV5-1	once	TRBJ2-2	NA	TGCGCCAGCACGGGGGCTTGGCCCGGGGAGCTGTTTTTT	CASTGAWPGELFF
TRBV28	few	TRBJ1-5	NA	TGTGCCAGCAGTCCCCACAGGGTGGGGCAGCCCCAGCATTTT	CASSPHRVGQPQHF
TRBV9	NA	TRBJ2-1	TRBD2	TGTGCCAGCAGCGTAGATGGGCTAGCGGGGAGAGATGAGCAGTTCTTC	CASSVDGLAGRDEQFF
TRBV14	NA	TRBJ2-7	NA	TGTGCCAGCACCCGAGGGGGAAGCTCCTACGAGCAGTACTTC	CASTRGGSSYEQYF
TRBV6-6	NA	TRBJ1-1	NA	TGTGCCAGCATGTCGGATGGTGAAGCTTTCTTT	CASMSDGEAFF
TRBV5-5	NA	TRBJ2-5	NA	TGTGCCAGCAGCACCCGGACGGACATCGCCCAGTACTTC	CASSTRTDIAQYF
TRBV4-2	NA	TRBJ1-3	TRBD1	TGTGCCAGCAGCCCTGACAGGGTGTGGGGAAACACCATATATTTT	CASSPDRVWGNTIYF
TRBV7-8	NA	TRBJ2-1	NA	TGTGCCAGCAGCTTAGCGGGTGGGTATGAGCAGTTCTTC	CASSLAGGYEQFF
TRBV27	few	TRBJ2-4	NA	TGTGCCAGCAGTCTACGACAGGTTGGCAAAAACATTCAGTACTTC	CASSLRQVGKNIQYF
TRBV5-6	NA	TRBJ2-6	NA	TGTGCCAGCAGCTTGCGGGGTTCCGGGGCCAACGTCCTGACTTTC	CASSLRGSGANVLTF
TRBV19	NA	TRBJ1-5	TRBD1	TGTGCCAGTAGTCCCCGACAGGGGTCTTTCCAGCCCCAGCATTTT	CASSPRQGSFQPQHF
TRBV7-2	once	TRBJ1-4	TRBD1	TGTGCCAGCAGCCCCGCAGGGGGGGTAAAACTGTTTTTT	CASSPAGGVKLFF
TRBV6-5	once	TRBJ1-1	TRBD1	TGTGCCAGCAGTTCATGGACAGGGAACACTGAAGCTTTCTTT	CASSSWTGNTEAFF
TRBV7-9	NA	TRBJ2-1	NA	TGTGCCAGCAGCGAGACTAGGGGGGCTGAGCAGTTCTTC	CASSETRGAEQFF
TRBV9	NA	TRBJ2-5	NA	TGTGCCAGCAGCGTCTTCGGCGAGAACAGAGAGACCCAGTACTTC	CASSVFGENRETQYF
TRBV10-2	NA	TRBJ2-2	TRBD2	TGCGCCAGCAGTGTGGGACTAGCGGGAAGGGGGGAGCTGTTTTTT	CASSVGLAGRGELFF